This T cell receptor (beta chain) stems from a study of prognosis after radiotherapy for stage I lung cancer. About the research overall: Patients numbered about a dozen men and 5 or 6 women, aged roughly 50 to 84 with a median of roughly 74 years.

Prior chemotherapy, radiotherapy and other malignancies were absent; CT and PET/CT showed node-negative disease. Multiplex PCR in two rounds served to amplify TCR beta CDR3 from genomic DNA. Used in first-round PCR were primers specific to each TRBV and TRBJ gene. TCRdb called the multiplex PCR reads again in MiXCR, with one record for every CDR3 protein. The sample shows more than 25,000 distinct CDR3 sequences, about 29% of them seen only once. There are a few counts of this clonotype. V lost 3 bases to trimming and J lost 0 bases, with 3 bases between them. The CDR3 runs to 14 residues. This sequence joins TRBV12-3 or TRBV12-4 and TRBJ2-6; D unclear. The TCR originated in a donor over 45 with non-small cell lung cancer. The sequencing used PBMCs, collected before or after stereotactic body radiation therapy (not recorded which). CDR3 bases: TGTGCCAGCAGTTTGAACTCTGGGGCCAACGTCCTGACTTTC. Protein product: CASSLNSGANVLTF.